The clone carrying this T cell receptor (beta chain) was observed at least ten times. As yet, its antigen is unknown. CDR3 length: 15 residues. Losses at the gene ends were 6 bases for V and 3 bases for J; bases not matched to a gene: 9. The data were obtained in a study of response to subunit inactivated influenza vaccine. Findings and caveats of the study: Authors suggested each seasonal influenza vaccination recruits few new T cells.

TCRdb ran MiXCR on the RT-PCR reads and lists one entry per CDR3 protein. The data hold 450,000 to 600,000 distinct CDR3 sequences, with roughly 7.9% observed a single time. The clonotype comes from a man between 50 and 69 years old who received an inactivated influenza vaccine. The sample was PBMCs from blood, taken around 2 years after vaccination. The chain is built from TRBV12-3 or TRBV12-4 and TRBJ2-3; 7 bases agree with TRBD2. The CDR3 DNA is TGTGCCAGCAGACCCATGGGAGGGAGGACAGATACGCAGTATTTT. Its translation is CASRPMGGRTDTQYF.